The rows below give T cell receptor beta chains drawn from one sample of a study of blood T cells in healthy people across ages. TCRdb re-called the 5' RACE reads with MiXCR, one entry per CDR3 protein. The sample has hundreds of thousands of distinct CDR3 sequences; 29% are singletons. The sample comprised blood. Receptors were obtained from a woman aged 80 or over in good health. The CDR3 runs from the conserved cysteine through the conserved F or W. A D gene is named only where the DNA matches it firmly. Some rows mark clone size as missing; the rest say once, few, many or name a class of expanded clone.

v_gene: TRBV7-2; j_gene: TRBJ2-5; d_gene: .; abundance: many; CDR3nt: TGTGCCAGCAGCTGGACCGGGAGTCTGGAGACCCAGTACTTC; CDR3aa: CASSWTGSLETQYF
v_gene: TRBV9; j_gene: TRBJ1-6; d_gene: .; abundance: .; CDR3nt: TGTGCCAGCAGCGCCAGTCTTCCCGGATCACCCCTCCACTTT; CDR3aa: CASSASLPGSPLHF
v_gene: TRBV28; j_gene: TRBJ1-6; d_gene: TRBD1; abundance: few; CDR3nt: TGTGCCAGCAGGGGACAGAAGACCTATAATTCACCCCTCCACTTT; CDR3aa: CASRGQKTYNSPLHF
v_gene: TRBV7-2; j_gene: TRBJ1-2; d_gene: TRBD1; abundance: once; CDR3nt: TGTGTCAGCAGCCAAGACAGGGGATCCTATGGCTACACCTTC; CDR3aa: CVSSQDRGSYGYTF
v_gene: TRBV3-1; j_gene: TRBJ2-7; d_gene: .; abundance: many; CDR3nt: TGTGCCAGCAGCCAAGTGAGGACCTCTCTCGAGCAGTACTTC; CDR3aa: CASSQVRTSLEQYF
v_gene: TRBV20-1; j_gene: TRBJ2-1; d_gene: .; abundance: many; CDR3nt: TGCAGTGCTAGAGCGGGACATTCCTACAATGAGCAGTTCTTC; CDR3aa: CSARAGHSYNEQFF
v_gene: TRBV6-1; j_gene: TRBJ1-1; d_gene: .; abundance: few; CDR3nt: TGTGCCAGCAGGCCTGGGGCAGGCAGAAACACTGAAGCTTTCTTT; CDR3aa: CASRPGAGRNTEAFF
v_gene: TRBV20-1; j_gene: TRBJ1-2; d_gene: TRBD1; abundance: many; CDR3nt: TGCAGTGCTAGGACCGACAGGGTAGGACTTTATGGCTACACCTTC; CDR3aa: CSARTDRVGLYGYTF
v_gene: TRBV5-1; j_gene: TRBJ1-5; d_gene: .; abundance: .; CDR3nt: TGCGCCAGCAGCTTTTTAGGTGCTCAGCCCCAGCATTTT; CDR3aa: CASSFLGAQPQHF
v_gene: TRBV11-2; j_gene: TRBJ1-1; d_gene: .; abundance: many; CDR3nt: TGTGCCAGCAGCACCAGAGGGCGGGGGGGCACTGAAGCTTTCTTT; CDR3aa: CASSTRGRGGTEAFF
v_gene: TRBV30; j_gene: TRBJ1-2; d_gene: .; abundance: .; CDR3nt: TGTGCCTGCAGCTCGGGTGTGCTCTATGGCTACACCTTC; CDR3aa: CACSSGVLYGYTF
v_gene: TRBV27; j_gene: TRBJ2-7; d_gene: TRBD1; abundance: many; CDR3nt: TGTGCCAGCAGTCTCATACAGGGGGAGCGTGGCGACGAGCAGTACTTC; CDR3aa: CASSLIQGERGDEQYF
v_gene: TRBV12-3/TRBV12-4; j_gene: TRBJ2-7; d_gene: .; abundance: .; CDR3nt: TGTGCCAGCAGTTTTGGGCCGTTCTACGAGCAGTACTTC; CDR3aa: CASSFGPFYEQYF